The 5 T cell receptor beta chains in this list originate from one sample, sequenced in a study of T cell responses to AZD1222 COVID-19 vaccine. The method was immunoSEQ multiplex PCR; TCRdb's version includes in-frame clones alone and lacks a portion of them. Of some 180,000 clones listed, 90% are singletons. The sequenced sample was peripheral blood, obtained on day 0 of AZD1222 vaccination. These receptors were collected from an adult in good health.

The rearrangement uses TRBV5-4 and TRBJ2-1; tentatively, D is TRBD1 (5 bases). CDR1 is SGHNT and CDR2 is YYREEE in the germline V gene (reference sequence). This CDR3 spans 13 amino acids. The V end was cut by 5 bases, the J end by 5 bases, with 11 bases between. The CDR3 DNA follows: TGTGCCAGCAGGACAGACAGCCACAATGAGCAGTTCTTC. It codes for CASRTDSHNEQFF.

The chain recombines TRBV5-6 with TRBJ1-1; TRBD1 matches at 8 bases. There are 13 residues in the CDR3. CDR1 is SGHDT and CDR2 is YYEEEE in the germline V gene. V gave up 5 bases and J gave up 8 bases; unmatched junction bases: 8. CDR3 in DNA: TGTGCCAGCAGTTACGGACAGGGCGCCGAAGCTTTCTTT. It yields the protein CASSYGQGAEAFF. Filled out from reference TRBV5-6 and TRBJ1-1, the complete variable domain reads DAGVTQSPTHLIKTRGQQVTLRCSPKSGHDTVSWYQQALGQGPQFIFQYYEEEERQRGNFPDRFSGHQFPNYSSELNVNALLLGDSALYLCASSYGQGAEAFFGQGTRLTVV.

The V and J genes are TRBV6-5 and TRBJ2-5, with a weak D call TRBD2 (5 bases). V was trimmed by 2 bases and J by 2 bases, leaving 9 bases between them. The CDR3 is made up of 14 amino acids. CDR1 is MNHEY and CDR2 is SVGAGI in the germline V gene. Written as DNA, the CDR3 is TGTGCCAGCAGTTACGCTAGCAATCAAGAGACCCAGTACTTC. It translates to CASSYASNQETQYF.

This rearrangement joins TRBV27 to TRBJ2-2; 8 nucleotides agree with TRBD2. CDR3 length equals 17 residues. Germline V gene data show CDR1 as MNHEY and CDR2 as SMNVEV (reference sequence). Trimming at V came to 3 bases and at J to 7 bases, leaving 13 bases not matched to a gene. CDR3 sequence: CASSFLAGISSVGELFF. As DNA, the CDR3 is TGTGCCAGCAGTTTTTTAGCGGGAATTTCTTCGGTCGGGGAGCTGTTTTTT.

The table lists this clone with a few counts. The CDR3 loop reads CASSLTGDYGYTF. The CDR3 DNA follows: TGTGCCAGCAGCTTAACGGGGGACTATGGCTACACCTTC. V gene TRBV7-2 combines with J gene TRBJ1-2, with D tentatively TRBD1 (5 bases). Trimming left V 2 bases short and J 3 bases short, with 7 bases between. The CDR3 runs 13 residues. The germline gives CDR1 SGHTA, CDR2 FQGNSA.